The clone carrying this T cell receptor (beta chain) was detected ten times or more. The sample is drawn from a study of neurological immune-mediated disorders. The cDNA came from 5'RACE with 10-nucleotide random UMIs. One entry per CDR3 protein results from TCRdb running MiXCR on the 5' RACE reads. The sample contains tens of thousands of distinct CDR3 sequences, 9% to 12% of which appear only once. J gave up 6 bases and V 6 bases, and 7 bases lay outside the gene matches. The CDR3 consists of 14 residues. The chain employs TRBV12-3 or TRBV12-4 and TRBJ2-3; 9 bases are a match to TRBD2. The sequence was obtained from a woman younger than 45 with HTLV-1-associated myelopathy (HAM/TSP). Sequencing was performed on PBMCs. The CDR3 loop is CASRSSGAGDTQYF. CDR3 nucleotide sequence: TGTGCCAGCAGATCTAGCGGGGCGGGGGATACGCAGTATTTT.